The 20 T cell receptor beta chains below were found in one sample sequenced in a study of blood T cells in healthy people across ages. A J-beta primer mix and a sample-barcoded 5' primer were used in a second PCR of about 7 to 12 cycles. Using its own MiXCR run on the 5' RACE reads, TCRdb lists one record per CDR3 protein. The sample records under 800,000 distinct CDR3 sequences, over 20% being singletons. The sample taken for sequencing was blood. The origin of the receptors is a man between 65 and 79 years old in good health.

V usage is TRBV5-6 and J usage is TRBJ2-2; the D gene is possibly TRBD2 (6 bases). Trimming pared 1 base from V and 8 bases from J, leaving 15 bases between. The CDR3 runs to 15 residues. The germline V gene encodes CDR1 SGHDT and CDR2 YYEEEE. The CDR3 DNA follows: TGTGCCAGCAGCTTGTGGTTGGCTAGCGAAGGGGAGCTGTTTTTT. It encodes CASSLWLASEGELFF.

This chain links TRBV7-3 with TRBJ2-5; D gene unclear. The CDR3 runs to 15 residues. Per the germline V gene, CDR1 is SGHTA and CDR2 is FQGTGA. Deletions cut 6 bases from V and 4 bases from J, with 18 bases between. The CDR3 DNA is TGTGCCAGCAGTCGGTCTGTGGGGTTGGGAGAGACCCAGTACTTC. Protein product: CASSRSVGLGETQYF.

Ten or more counts support this clonotype. In nucleotides, the CDR3 is TGTGCCAGCAGTCCCGGGACTAGCGGCGCCAATGAGCAGTTCTTC. This codes for CASSPGTSGANEQFF. V usage is TRBV6-2 or TRBV6-3 and J usage is TRBJ2-1, with 11 positions matching TRBD2. Per the germline V gene, CDR1 is MNHEY and CDR2 is SVGEGT. The V segment lost 5 bases and the J segment 6 bases; nucleotides outside the gene matches: 6. This CDR3 has 15 amino acids.

This clonotype has a handful of counts. V gene TRBV20-1 combines with J gene TRBJ2-5; maybe TRBD1 (5 bases). Germline CDR1 and CDR2: DFQATT and SNEGSKA (reference sequence). Trimming stripped 6 bases from V and 5 bases from J, with 16 bases between. The CDR3 sequence is 13 residues long. The CDR3 is CSARRGYGETQYF. CDR3 nucleotides: TGCAGTGCGAGAAGGGGCTACGGGGAGACCCAGTACTTC.

The chain combines TRBV28 with TRBJ2-7; D possibly corresponds to TRBD1 (6 bases). Germline lookup yields CDR1 MDHEN and CDR2 SYDVKM. The V end was cut by 10 bases, the J end by 5 bases, with 21 bases between. CDR3 size: 14 residues. The chain's CDR3 is CAITGTPSLHEQYF. CDR3 sequence (DNA): TGTGCCATAACAGGGACCCCTTCGCTCCACGAGCAGTACTTC.

The gene calls are TRBV6-5 and TRBJ1-3, with no clear D. The CDR3 runs to 13 residues. Germline V lookup: CDR1 MNHEY, CDR2 SVGAGI. V was cut by 8 bases and J by 3 bases, with 11 bases left in between. The CDR3 loop is CASFSTFGNTIYF. CDR3 nucleotide sequence: TGTGCCAGCTTCTCGACTTTTGGAAACACCATATATTTT.

This clonotype came up a few times. The V and J genes are TRBV20-1 and TRBJ2-1; 10 nucleotides agree with TRBD2. V was clipped by 4 bases and J by 4 bases; unmatched bases: 7. Germline CDR1 is DFQATT and CDR2 is SNEGSKA (reference sequence). This CDR3 contains 15 residues. As DNA, the CDR3 is TGCAGTGCTACAGAAAATAGCGGGGGGTACAATGAGCAGTTCTTC. Protein product: CSATENSGGYNEQFF.

V is TRBV25-1 and J is TRBJ2-3, with D possibly being TRBD1 or TRBD2 (5 bases each). The CDR3 contains 13 residues. Trimming took 5 bases from V and 5 from J, leaving 11 bases between them. Germline-derived CDR1 and CDR2 are MGHDK and SYGVNS. The CDR3 bases are TGTGCCAGCAGTATAGTGGGGGTAGATACGCAGTATTTT. Translated: CASSIVGVDTQYF. The whole variable domain, remainder taken from reference TRBV25-1 and TRBJ2-3, is EADIYQTPRYLVIGTGKKITLECSQTMGHDKMYWYQQDPGMELHLIHYSYGVNSTEKGDLSSESTVSRIRTEHFPLTLESARPSHTSQYLCASSIVGVDTQYFGPGTRLTVL.

At least ten counts were recorded for this clonotype. The gene calls are TRBV5-1 and TRBJ2-3, with 7 bases matching TRBD1. V gave up 6 bases and J gave up 0 bases; unmatched junction bases: 7. Germline CDR1 is SGHRS and CDR2 is YFSETQ. The CDR3 has 15 residues. The CDR3 DNA sequence: TGCGCCAGCACCTCGTGGGGACAGAGCACAGATACGCAGTATTTT. Its protein product is CASTSWGQSTDTQYF.

This clonotype came up a few times. The V call is TRBV6-5, the J call TRBJ2-3; 10 nucleotides align to TRBD1. The J segment lost 2 bases and the V segment lost 9 bases, leaving 5 bases of the junction unmatched. There are 14 residues in the CDR3. In germline, CDR1 is MNHEY, CDR2 SVGAGI. DNA of the CDR3: TGTGCCAGTTATGACAGGGGGCTCACAGATACGCAGTATTTT. It specifies CASYDRGLTDTQYF.

This sequence joins TRBV4-3 and TRBJ2-3; 10 positions match TRBD2. Unmatched junction bases numbered 4, after V lost 1 base and J lost 6 bases. The germline gives CDR1 LGHNA, CDR2 YSLEER. CDR3 length: 15 residues. The CDR3 DNA reads TGCGCCAGCAGCCAAGGTCTTAGCGGGAGGGATACGCAGTATTTT. Amino acid sequence: CASSQGLSGRDTQYF.

This clonotype was recorded a few times. CDR3 in amino acids: CASSLQHPDTGELFF. CDR3 coding DNA: TGCGCCAGCAGCTTGCAACACCCGGACACCGGGGAGCTGTTTTTT. This sequence joins TRBV5-1 and TRBJ2-2, with D hard to call. CDR1 is SGHRS and CDR2 is YFSETQ in the germline V gene. The CDR3 contains 15 residues. The V end lost 1 base, the J end lost 3 bases, and 10 bases lay between the germline ends.

With regard to this clonotype: A much larger clone lies a single base off, so this may be a read error. This chain joins TRBV28 and TRBJ2-1, with TRBD2 matching 14 bases. Germline-derived CDR1 and CDR2 are MDHEN and SYDVKM. The CDR3 covers 15 residues. The CDR3 sequence is CASSTGLAGDAERFF. In nucleotides, the CDR3 is TGTGCCAGCAGCACGGGACTAGCGGGAGATGCTGAGCGGTTCTTC.

This chain uses TRBV20-1 with TRBJ2-5, with 10 bases aligning to TRBD2. The DNA end lines up better with TRBJ2-1; the J call may be wrong. Germline values: CDR1 DFQATT, CDR2 SNEGSKA (reference sequence). The CDR3 loop spans 14 amino acids. The CDR3 bases are TGCAGTGCTAGAGGGAAAGCGGGAGGGCCGGAGCAGTTCTTC. Its protein product is CSARGKAGGPEQFF.

This clonotype turned up a few times. The genes are TRBV7-3 and TRBJ2-5; 10 positions match TRBD2. The end of the DNA fits TRBJ2-7 better, so the J call may be wrong. CDR1 is SGHTA, CDR2 FQGTGA, per germline. The CDR3 has 16 residues. The CDR3 bases are TGTGCCAGCAGCTTAATTCCAGCGGGAGGGCCCCACGAGCAGTACTTC. Translation gives CASSLIPAGGPHEQYF.

This clonotype was counted between two and nine times. This chain uses TRBV20-1 with TRBJ2-3, with TRBD2 identical over 7 bases. Trimming removed 5 bases from V and 6 bases from J; junction bases left unmatched: 11. Germline-derived CDR1 and CDR2 are DFQATT and SNEGSKA (reference sequence). The CDR3 is 14 amino acids. The CDR3 spells CSAGMGLTEDTQYF. CDR3 nucleotide sequence: TGCAGTGCTGGCATGGGACTAACTGAGGATACGCAGTATTTT.

The chain links TRBV2 to TRBJ2-5; 10 nucleotides line up with TRBD2. The junction had 10 bases not matched to a gene; V was cut back by 7 bases and J by 5 bases. There are 15 residues in the CDR3. Germline values: CDR1 SNHLY, CDR2 FYNNEI. CDR3 sequence reads: CASKLTSGRGETQYF. CDR3 coding DNA: TGTGCCAGCAAGCTGACTAGCGGGCGCGGGGAGACCCAGTACTTC.

This clonotype was observed at least ten times. The chain joins TRBV20-1 to TRBJ2-1; D unresolved. CDR1 is DFQATT and CDR2 is SNEGSKA in the germline V gene (reference sequence). The CDR3 is 13 residues long. Trimming shortened V by 3 bases and J by 5 bases, and 11 bases separated the two germline ends. CDR3 bases: TGCAGTGCTAGTAGTCCAAAAAACAATGAGCAGTTCTTC. Translated, it gives CSASSPKNNEQFF.

The chain employs TRBV10-3 and TRBJ2-7, with 7 positions matching TRBD1. V lost 2 bases, J lost 0 bases, and 13 bases stayed unmatched. Germline V lookup: CDR1 ENHRY, CDR2 SYGVKD. The CDR3 length is 18 residues. The chain's CDR3 is CAISEGMVRQGSSYEQYF. In DNA, the CDR3 is TGTGCCATCAGTGAGGGCATGGTTCGACAGGGATCCTCCTACGAGCAGTACTTC.

This clonotype has a handful of counts. This CDR3 reads CASSEDRGAFF. CDR3 DNA sequence: TGTGCCAGCAGCGAGGACAGGGGAGCTTTCTTT. The genes are TRBV2 and TRBJ1-1; 9 bases line up with TRBD1. The V and J ends lost 6 bases and 10 bases, in that order; junction bases with no gene match: 3. Germline CDR1 is SNHLY and CDR2 is FYNNEI. The CDR3 covers 11 residues.